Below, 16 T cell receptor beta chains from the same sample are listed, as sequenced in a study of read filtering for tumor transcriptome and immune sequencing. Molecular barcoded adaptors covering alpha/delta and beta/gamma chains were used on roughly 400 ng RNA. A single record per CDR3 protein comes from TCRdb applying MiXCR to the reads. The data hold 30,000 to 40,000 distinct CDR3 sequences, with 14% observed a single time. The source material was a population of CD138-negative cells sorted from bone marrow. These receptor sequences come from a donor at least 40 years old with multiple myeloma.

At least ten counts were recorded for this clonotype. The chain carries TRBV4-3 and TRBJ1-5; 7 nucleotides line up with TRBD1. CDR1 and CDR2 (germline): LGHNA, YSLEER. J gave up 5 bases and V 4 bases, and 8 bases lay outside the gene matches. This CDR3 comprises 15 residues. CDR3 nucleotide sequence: TGCGCCAGCAGCCCGGGGCAGGGGGTCCATCAGCCCCAGCATTTT. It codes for CASSPGQGVHQPQHF.

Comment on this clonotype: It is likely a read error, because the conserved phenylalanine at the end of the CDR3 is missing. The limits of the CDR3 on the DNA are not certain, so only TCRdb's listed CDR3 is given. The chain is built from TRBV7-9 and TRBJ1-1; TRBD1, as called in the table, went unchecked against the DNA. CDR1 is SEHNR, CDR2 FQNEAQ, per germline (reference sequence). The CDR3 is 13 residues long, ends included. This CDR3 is CASSHEQGTEALS.

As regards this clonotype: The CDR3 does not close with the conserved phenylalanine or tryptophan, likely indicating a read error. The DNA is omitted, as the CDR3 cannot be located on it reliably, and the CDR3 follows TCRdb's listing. The CDR3 is CASSFEGNEQLS. The rearrangement links TRBV11-3 to TRBJ2-1. The CDR3 spans 12 amino acids, including both terminal residues. The V gene's germline CDR1 is SGHNT and CDR2 YENEEA.

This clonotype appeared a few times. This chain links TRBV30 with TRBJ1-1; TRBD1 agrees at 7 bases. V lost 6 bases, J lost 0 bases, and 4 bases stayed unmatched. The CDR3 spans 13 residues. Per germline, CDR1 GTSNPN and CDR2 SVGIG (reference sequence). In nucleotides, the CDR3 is TGTGCCTGTCCGGGACAGATGAACACTGAAGCTTTCTTT. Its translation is CACPGQMNTEAFF.

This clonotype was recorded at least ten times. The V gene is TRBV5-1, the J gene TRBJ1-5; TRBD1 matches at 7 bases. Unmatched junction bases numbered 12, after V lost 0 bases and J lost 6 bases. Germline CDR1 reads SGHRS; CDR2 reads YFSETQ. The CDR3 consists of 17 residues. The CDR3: CASSLVPSGGGGQPQHF. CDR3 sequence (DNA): TGCGCCAGCAGCTTGGTACCGTCAGGGGGTGGGGGTCAGCCCCAGCATTTT.

CDR3 DNA sequence: TGTGCCAGCAATAGCTACGGGACAGCCTACGAGCAGTACTTC. The encoded protein is CASNSYGTAYEQYF. The chain joins TRBV6-1 to TRBJ2-7; 7 bases map to TRBD1. Germline trimming cut 7 bases from V and 2 bases from J; bases unmatched to any gene: 8. This CDR3 is built from 14 residues. Germline-derived CDR1 and CDR2 are MNHNS and SASEGT.

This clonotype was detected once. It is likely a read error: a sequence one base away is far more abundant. DNA of the CDR3: TGTGCCAGCAGTGACACGGAGCGGGGCTTGCGGTTCTTC. Protein sequence: CASSDTERGLRFF. V is TRBV6-5 and J is TRBJ2-1, with 7 bases identical to TRBD2. J lost 15 bases, V lost 5 bases, and 13 bases had no gene match. The CDR3 spans 13 residues. Germline lookup yields CDR1 MNHEY and CDR2 SVGAGI.

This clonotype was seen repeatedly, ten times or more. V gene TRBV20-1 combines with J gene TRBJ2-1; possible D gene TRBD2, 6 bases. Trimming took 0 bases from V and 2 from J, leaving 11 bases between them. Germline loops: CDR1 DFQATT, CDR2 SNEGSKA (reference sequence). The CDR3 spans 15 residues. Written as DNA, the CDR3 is TGCAGTGCTAGAGATCTGGGGGGAACCTACAATGAGCAGTTCTTC. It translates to CSARDLGGTYNEQFF.

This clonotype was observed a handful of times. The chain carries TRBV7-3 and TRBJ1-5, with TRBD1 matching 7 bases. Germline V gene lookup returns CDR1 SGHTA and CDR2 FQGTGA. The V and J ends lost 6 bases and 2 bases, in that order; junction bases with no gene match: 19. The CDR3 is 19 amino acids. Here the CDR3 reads CASSFSGEGAYYGNQPQHF. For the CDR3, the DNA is TGTGCCAGCAGTTTTTCTGGGGAGGGGGCATATTATGGCAATCAGCCCCAGCATTTT.

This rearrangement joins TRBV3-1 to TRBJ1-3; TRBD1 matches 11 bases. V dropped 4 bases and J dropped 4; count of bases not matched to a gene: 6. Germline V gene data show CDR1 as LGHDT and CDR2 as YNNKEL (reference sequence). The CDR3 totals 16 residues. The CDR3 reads CASSRTGTGGGNTIYF. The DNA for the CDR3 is TGTGCCAGCAGCCGAACCGGGACAGGGGGAGGAAACACCATATATTTT.

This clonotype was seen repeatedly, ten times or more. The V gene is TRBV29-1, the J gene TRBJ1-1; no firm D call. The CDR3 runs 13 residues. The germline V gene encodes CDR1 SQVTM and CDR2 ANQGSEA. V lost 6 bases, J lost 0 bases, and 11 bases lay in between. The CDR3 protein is CSVGTPMNTEAFF. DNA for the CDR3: TGCAGCGTCGGAACTCCCATGAACACTGAAGCTTTCTTT.

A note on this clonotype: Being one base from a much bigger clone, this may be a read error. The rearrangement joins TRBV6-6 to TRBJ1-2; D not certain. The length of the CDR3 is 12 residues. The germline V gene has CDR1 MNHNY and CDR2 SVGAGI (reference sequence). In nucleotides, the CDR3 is TGTGCCAGCGGGAGCGATAACTATGACTACACCTTC. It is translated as CASGSDNYDYTF.

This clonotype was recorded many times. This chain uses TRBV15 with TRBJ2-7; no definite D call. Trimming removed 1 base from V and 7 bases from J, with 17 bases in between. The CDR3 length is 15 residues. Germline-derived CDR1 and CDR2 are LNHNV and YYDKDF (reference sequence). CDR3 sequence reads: CATSRVLFGQAEQYF. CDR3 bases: TGTGCCACCAGCAGAGTTCTCTTTGGGCAGGCTGAGCAGTACTTC.

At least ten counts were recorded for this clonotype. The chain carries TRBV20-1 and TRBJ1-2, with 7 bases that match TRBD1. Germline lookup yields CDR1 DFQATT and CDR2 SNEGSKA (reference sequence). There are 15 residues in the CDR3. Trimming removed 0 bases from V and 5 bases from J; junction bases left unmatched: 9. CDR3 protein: CSARDWQGVRYGYTF. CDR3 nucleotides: TGCAGTGCTAGAGATTGGCAGGGGGTCCGGTATGGCTACACCTTC.

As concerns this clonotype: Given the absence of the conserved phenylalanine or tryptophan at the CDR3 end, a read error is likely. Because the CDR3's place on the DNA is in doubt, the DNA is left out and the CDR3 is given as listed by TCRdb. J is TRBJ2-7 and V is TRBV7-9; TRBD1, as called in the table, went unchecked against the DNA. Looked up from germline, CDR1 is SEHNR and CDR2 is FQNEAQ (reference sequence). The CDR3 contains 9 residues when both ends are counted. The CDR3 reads CASRLGQGG.

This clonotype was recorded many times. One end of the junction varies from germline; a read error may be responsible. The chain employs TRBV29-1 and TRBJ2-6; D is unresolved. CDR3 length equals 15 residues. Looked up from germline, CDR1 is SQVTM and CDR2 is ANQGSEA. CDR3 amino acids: CSVKEPHSGANVLTF. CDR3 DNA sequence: TGCAGCGTTAAAGAACCTCACTCTGGGGCCAACGTCCTGACTTTC.